The rows below give T cell receptor beta chains drawn from one sample of a study of metastatic and nonmetastatic thyroid tumors. Using MiXCR, TCRdb re-called clones from the PCR reads. The data hold about 92,000 clones, with more than 13% observed a single time. Sequencing was performed on blood. The receptors were gathered from a female donor with papillary thyroid cancer or a benign thyroid nodule (not recorded which). Some clones in this sample may be carry-over from other donors' samples. Each CDR3 is given with its conserved first and last residue. D genes are given only for firm matches. Only part of the rows carry a size: once, few, many, or a class if the clone is expanded.

j_call d_call v_call clone_size cdr3_aa cdr3_nt
TRBJ1-6 . TRBV4-2 many CASSQVRGGNSPLHF TGTGCCAGCAGCCAAGTCCGGGGAGGGAATTCACCCCTCCACTTT
TRBJ1-1 . TRBV5-1 many CASSLGSSLKDTEAFF TGCGCCAGCAGCTTGGGTAGTTCCCTTAAAGACACTGAAGCTTTCTTT
TRBJ2-1 . TRBV6-2/TRBV6-3 many CASSYRGNEQFF TGTGCCAGCAGTTACCGGGGAAATGAGCAGTTCTTC
TRBJ1-6 . TRBV4-2 few CASSDSSYNSPLHF TGTGCCAGCAGCGACAGCTCCTATAATTCACCTCTCCACTTT
TRBJ2-7 TRBD1 TRBV2 many CASSVTGDYEQYF TGTGCCAGCAGTGTGACAGGGGACTACGAGCAGTACTTC
TRBJ2-7 . TRBV18 many CASSSGDYEQYF TGTGCCAGCTCCTCGGGGGACTACGAGCAGTACTTC
TRBJ1-2 . TRBV5-1 many CASSLDREYGYTF TGCGCCAGCAGCTTGGACAGGGAATATGGCTACACCTTC
TRBJ1-1 . TRBV11-2 many CASSHQGGTEAFF TGTGCCAGCAGCCATCAGGGAGGCACTGAAGCTTTCTTT
TRBJ1-1 . TRBV20-1 . CSAREARGMNTEDFF TGCAGTGCTAGAGAAGCGCGGGGGATGAACACTGAAGATTTCTTT
TRBJ2-7 TRBD2 TRBV4-1 many CASSQEKAGPSYEQYF TGCGCCAGCAGCCAGGAGAAAGCGGGGCCCTCCTACGAGCAGTACTTC
TRBJ2-1 . TRBV7-2 many CASSSDSSYNEQFF TGTGCCAGCAGCTCGGACAGCTCCTACAATGAGCAGTTCTTC
TRBJ1-1 . TRBV19 many CASSITGGNTEAFF TGTGCCAGTAGTATTACAGGTGGGAACACTGAAGCTTTCTTT
TRBJ1-4 . TRBV28 many CASSLKGRSGEKLFF TGTGCCAGCAGTTTAAAGGGGCGGAGCGGGGAAAAACTGTTTTTT
TRBJ1-3 . TRBV9 many CASSPAGKGSGNTIYF TGTGCCAGCAGCCCCGCGGGCAAGGGCTCTGGAAACACCATATATTTT
TRBJ2-7 . TRBV3-1 . CASSQGRTTTYEQYF TGTGCCAGCAGCCAAGGGCGTACAACTACCTACGAGCAGTACTTC